This is a list of T cell receptor beta chains from one sample in a study of shared clonotypes between healthy human individuals. Assay used: immunoSEQ multiplex PCR; TCRdb lists only in-frame clones, some missing. Here the sample spans 2 million to 2.5 million clones, roughly 93% being singletons. Sequences were obtained from naive CD4+ T cells from PBMCs. These receptors all stem from a man aged 18 to 29 in good health. Some clones in this sample may be carry-over from other donors' samples. CDR3s include the opening cysteine and the closing phenylalanine or tryptophan. Each record gives: CDR3 DNA, CDR3 protein, J gene, V gene, clone size, D gene. The D gene is left open where the match is weak. Part of the rows lack a size; the others show once, few, many or a class for expanded clones.

DNA: TGTGCCAGCAGTAAGTACGGGACAGGGGGCTACAATGAGCAGTTCTTC
CDR3: CASSKYGTGGYNEQFF
J: TRBJ2-1
V: TRBV27
size: -
D: TRBD1

DNA: TGTGCCAGCAGCTTGACAGGGATCAATGAAGCTTTCTTT
CDR3: CASSLTGINEAFF
J: TRBJ1-1
V: TRBV5-4
size: -
D: -

DNA: TGTGCCAGCAGCTCGACTAGCGGGAGTCCTAAGTTCTTC
CDR3: CASSSTSGSPKFF
J: TRBJ2-1
V: TRBV7-2
size: -
D: TRBD2

DNA: TGCGCCAGCAGCTCGCTTGAGGATACGCAGTATTTT
CDR3: CASSSLEDTQYF
J: TRBJ2-3
V: TRBV5-1
size: -
D: -

DNA: TGCACCAGCAGCCCATCCCAAGGACTGGTTAACTACGAGCAGTACTTC
CDR3: CTSSPSQGLVNYEQYF
J: TRBJ2-7
V: TRBV1
size: -
D: -

DNA: TGTGCCAGCAGCTCGGGGCAAGTCCCAGCGCAGTATTTT
CDR3: CASSSGQVPAQYF
J: TRBJ2-3
V: TRBV9
size: -
D: -

DNA: TGTGCCAGCAGTGAAATCCCTCTCACTAGCGGGAGGAGAGGGGAGCAGTACTTC
CDR3: CASSEIPLTSGRRGEQYF
J: TRBJ2-7
V: TRBV2
size: -
D: TRBD2

DNA: TGCGCCAGCAGCTTCGGCGCCTACGAGCAGTACTTC
CDR3: CASSFGAYEQYF
J: TRBJ2-7
V: TRBV5-1
size: -
D: -

DNA: TGTGCCAGCAGCTGGGTAGGGCGGGCCTCTGGAAACACCATATATTTT
CDR3: CASSWVGRASGNTIYF
J: TRBJ1-3
V: TRBV7-8
size: once
D: -

DNA: TGTGCCAGCAGTTTATCGACCGGGGAGCTGTTTTTT
CDR3: CASSLSTGELFF
J: TRBJ2-2
V: TRBV28
size: -
D: -

DNA: TGTGCCAGCAGTGAAGCGCCCGGGACGGTCTATGGCTACACCTTC
CDR3: CASSEAPGTVYGYTF
J: TRBJ1-2
V: TRBV2
size: -
D: -

DNA: TGTGCCAGCTCACCCGCCAGCAATCAGCCCCAGCATTTT
CDR3: CASSPASNQPQHF
J: TRBJ1-5
V: TRBV18
size: -
D: -

DNA: TGCGCCAGCAGCCCGGGCGGGGTGACCGCTGAAGCTTTCTTT
CDR3: CASSPGGVTAEAFF
J: TRBJ1-1
V: TRBV5-1
size: -
D: -

DNA: TGTGCCAGCAGCTCTCTAGCGGGGGCCAACAATGAGCAGTTCTTC
CDR3: CASSSLAGANNEQFF
J: TRBJ2-1
V: TRBV7-3
size: -
D: TRBD2

DNA: TGTGCCAGCGGGGGTAGGGGCGCCTACGAGCAGTACTTC
CDR3: CASGGRGAYEQYF
J: TRBJ2-7
V: TRBV6-5
size: -
D: -

DNA: TGCGCCAGCAGCTGGGACAGGGCTAATGAAAAACTGTTTTTT
CDR3: CASSWDRANEKLFF
J: TRBJ1-4
V: TRBV4-3
size: -
D: TRBD1

DNA: TGTGCCAGTACCTCAGGTGCCGCGGCTGGAAACACCATATATTTT
CDR3: CASTSGAAAGNTIYF
J: TRBJ1-3
V: TRBV19
size: -
D: -

DNA: TGTGCCAGCAGTTCCCCGGGACTCATCCGAGGCGAGCAGTACTTC
CDR3: CASSSPGLIRGEQYF
J: TRBJ2-7
V: TRBV28
size: -
D: -

DNA: TGTGCCAGCAGCCGTAGCGCGCCCTACGAGCAGTACTTC
CDR3: CASSRSAPYEQYF
J: TRBJ2-7
V: TRBV7-2
size: -
D: -

DNA: TGTGCCAGCAGCACCGTAGCGGGAGGGACCTACGAGCAGTACTTC
CDR3: CASSTVAGGTYEQYF
J: TRBJ2-7
V: TRBV11-2
size: -
D: TRBD2

DNA: TGTGCCAGCAGCCCCCGCCGGTCGGGCGGGACTGAAGCTTTCTTT
CDR3: CASSPRRSGGTEAFF
J: TRBJ1-1
V: TRBV9
size: -
D: -

DNA: TGTGCCAGCAGCGCTACTAGCACAGATACGCAGTATTTT
CDR3: CASSATSTDTQYF
J: TRBJ2-3
V: TRBV9
size: -
D: -

DNA: TGTGCCAGCAGCCCCATCGGGGGCATTGGAAACACCATATATTTT
CDR3: CASSPIGGIGNTIYF
J: TRBJ1-3
V: TRBV7-9
size: -
D: -

DNA: TGTGCCAGCAGTTTACGACAGGCCTCGAGTAAAGGCTACACCTTC
CDR3: CASSLRQASSKGYTF
J: TRBJ1-2
V: TRBV6-5
size: -
D: -

DNA: TGTGCCAGCAGACGAACCCGACTAGCGGATAATTCCCATGAGCAGTTCTTC
CDR3: CASRRTRLADNSHEQFF
J: TRBJ2-1
V: TRBV28
size: once
D: TRBD2

DNA: TGCAGCGCCACACCCCAGGGAGGGGGCAACTATGGCTACACCTTC
CDR3: CSATPQGGGNYGYTF
J: TRBJ1-2
V: TRBV29-1
size: -
D: TRBD1

DNA: TGCGCCAGCAGCCTGGGACAGGAGAACACTGAAGCTTTCTTT
CDR3: CASSLGQENTEAFF
J: TRBJ1-1
V: TRBV5-1
size: -
D: TRBD1

DNA: TGTGCCAGCAACACACCGACAGGGGTAAACACTGAAGCTTTCTTT
CDR3: CASNTPTGVNTEAFF
J: TRBJ1-1
V: TRBV7-9
size: -
D: TRBD1

DNA: TGTGCCAGCGGGCCGAGGACGGGGGAGACCCAGTACTTC
CDR3: CASGPRTGETQYF
J: TRBJ2-5
V: TRBV6-5
size: -
D: -

DNA: TGTGCCAGCAGTGGCTACAGGGGAGGGAACACTGAAGCTTTCTTT
CDR3: CASSGYRGGNTEAFF
J: TRBJ1-1
V: TRBV2
size: few
D: TRBD1

DNA: TGCGCCAGCAGCCAAGCTTGGCGTAGTGGCTACACCTTC
CDR3: CASSQAWRSGYTF
J: TRBJ1-2
V: TRBV4-1
size: -
D: -

DNA: TGTGCCAGCAGTCCCCCGCAGTTTGGCTATGGCTACACCTTC
CDR3: CASSPPQFGYGYTF
J: TRBJ1-2
V: TRBV27
size: -
D: -

DNA: TGTGCCAGCAGCTTACCCTTTGGGGGCACGGAGAACACCGGGGAGCTGTTTTTT
CDR3: CASSLPFGGTENTGELFF
J: TRBJ2-2
V: TRBV7-9
size: -
D: -

DNA: TGTGCCAGCAGAGACGGGGGGCTGATTCAGCCCCAGCATTTT
CDR3: CASRDGGLIQPQHF
J: TRBJ1-5
V: TRBV28
size: -
D: -

DNA: TGTGCCAGCAGCTTGATGGCGCTAGGGGGACAAGAGACCCAGTACTTC
CDR3: CASSLMALGGQETQYF
J: TRBJ2-5
V: TRBV7-3
size: -
D: -

DNA: TGCAGCGTTCCCCACACAGGGTCGTCAGAGACCCAGTACTTC
CDR3: CSVPHTGSSETQYF
J: TRBJ2-5
V: TRBV29-1
size: -
D: -

DNA: TGTGCCAGTAGAAAATTAGGACAGGGAGGGAATCAGCCCCAGCATTTT
CDR3: CASRKLGQGGNQPQHF
J: TRBJ1-5
V: TRBV19
size: -
D: TRBD1

DNA: TGTGCCAGCAGCAAAGCGCTTTCGGGGGAGATACGGTATGGCTACACCTTC
CDR3: CASSKALSGEIRYGYTF
J: TRBJ1-2
V: TRBV21-1
size: -
D: -

DNA: TGTGCCAGCAGCTTTATGCCGGCAGGCGCGCTCAGGGAGACCCAGTACTTC
CDR3: CASSFMPAGALRETQYF
J: TRBJ2-5
V: TRBV7-8
size: -
D: -

DNA: TGCGCCAGCAGCCAGGACAGGGGAGCGTTTGGCTACACCTTC
CDR3: CASSQDRGAFGYTF
J: TRBJ1-2
V: TRBV5-1
size: -
D: TRBD1

DNA: TGTGCCAGCAGCTTAGCTGGGACAGGGACTGGGGCCAACGTCCTGACTTTC
CDR3: CASSLAGTGTGANVLTF
J: TRBJ2-6
V: TRBV7-8
size: -
D: TRBD1

DNA: TGTGCCAGCAGCAAGGACAGGTGGGCCACTGAAGCTTTCTTT
CDR3: CASSKDRWATEAFF
J: TRBJ1-1
V: TRBV5-4
size: -
D: TRBD1

DNA: TGCGCCAGCAGCGTCGGGACTCTGAATGAGCAGTTCTTC
CDR3: CASSVGTLNEQFF
J: TRBJ2-1
V: TRBV5-1
size: -
D: -

DNA: TGTGCCAGCTCACCAAGACAGGGGGACGGAAATGAGCAGTTCTTC
CDR3: CASSPRQGDGNEQFF
J: TRBJ2-1
V: TRBV18
size: -
D: TRBD1